This passage covers 21 T cell receptor beta chains from one sample sequenced in a study of identical twins. TCRdb analysed the 5' RACE reads with MiXCR anew, one entry per CDR3 protein. The sample contains around 250,000 distinct CDR3 sequences, about 8.9% of which appear only once. These same data were also listed under a study on yellow fever vaccine responses in identical twins.

Sequenced material: CD8+ T cells sorted from blood. The receptors shown here come from a woman between 18 and 29 years old in good health.

This clonotype was found a few times. The genes are TRBV7-3 and TRBJ1-1; D uncertain. This CDR3 region has 13 residues. The V gene's germline CDR1 is SGHTA and CDR2 FQGTGA. Trimming shortened V by 1 base and J by 7 bases, and 10 bases separated the two germline ends. The CDR3 region is CASSLKVAGEAFF. Written as DNA, the CDR3 is TGTGCCAGCAGCTTAAAAGTAGCGGGTGAAGCTTTCTTT.

This sequence joins TRBV18 and TRBJ2-3; 12 positions match TRBD2. Germline-derived CDR1 and CDR2 are KGHSH and LQKENI. The CDR3 is 14 residues long. The trim removed 8 bases at V and 3 bases at J, leaving 3 bases unmatched. CDR3 DNA: TGTGCCAGCCAGACTAGCGGGAGAACAGATACGCAGTATTTT. Translating it yields CASQTSGRTDTQYF.

This clonotype was observed a handful of times. The chain joins TRBV29-1 to TRBJ2-7, with D perhaps assigned TRBD1 or TRBD2 (6 bases each). This CDR3 is built from 15 residues. V was cut by 4 bases and J by 5 bases, with 21 bases left in between. Germline values: CDR1 SQVTM, CDR2 ANQGSEA. The DNA for the CDR3 is TGCAGCGTTGCGTTAATGGGGGGCCCCCCCCACGAGCAGTACTTC. This encodes CSVALMGGPPHEQYF.

The V gene is TRBV9, the J gene TRBJ2-3; 10 positions match TRBD2. The germline V gene has CDR1 SGDLS and CDR2 YYNGEE. The CDR3 is 15 amino acids. Losses at the gene ends were 3 bases for V and 7 bases for J; bases not matched to a gene: 8. The CDR3 reads CASSESGGASNTQYF. In DNA, the CDR3 is TGTGCCAGCAGCGAAAGCGGGGGGGCCTCGAATACGCAGTATTTT.

This clonotype has ten or more counts. The chain carries TRBV4-3 and TRBJ2-3; D gene unclear. V was shortened by 5 bases and J by 3 bases, with 18 bases between the two germline ends. Germline V gene lookup returns CDR1 LGHNA and CDR2 YSLEER. The CDR3 has 16 amino acids. CDR3 DNA: TGCGCCAGCAGCTATAATACGTACAGCCCTACAGATACGCAGTATTTT. It translates to CASSYNTYSPTDTQYF.

This sequence joins TRBV28 and TRBJ2-7; D is ambiguous. V lost 4 bases to trimming and J lost 1 base, with 14 bases between them. The CDR3 runs 15 residues. CDR1 and CDR2 from the germline V gene are MDHEN and SYDVKM. The CDR3 DNA reads TGTGCCAGCAGTTATTGGTCGCAACTGTCCTACGAGCAGTACTTC. Its translation is CASSYWSQLSYEQYF. The variable domain in full, completed from reference TRBV28 and TRBJ2-7, reads DVKVTQSSRYLVKRTGEKVFLECVQDMDHENMFWYRQDPGLGLRLIYFSYDVKMKEKGDIPEGYSVSREKKERFSLILESASTNQTSMYLCASSYWSQLSYEQYFGPGTRLTVT.

This clonotype was picked up many times. The chain carries TRBV7-3 and TRBJ2-1, with TRBD2 matching 11 bases. The ends lost 0 bases at V and 5 bases at J; junction bases unmatched: 9. This CDR3 has 18 residues. Germline V gives CDR1 SGHTA, CDR2 FQGTGA. The CDR3: CASSLTSASGGPDNEQFF. CDR3 coding DNA: TGTGCCAGCAGCTTAACTTCGGCTAGCGGGGGGCCAGACAATGAGCAGTTCTTC.

In this sample, this clonotype turned up a few times. V and J are TRBV7-2 and TRBJ2-7; TRBD1 matches 11 bases. Germline V gene lookup returns CDR1 SGHTA and CDR2 FQGNSA. V was clipped by 5 bases and J by 5 bases; unmatched bases: 5. This CDR3 has 14 residues. The CDR3 spells CASSRTGGLDEQYF. The CDR3 nucleotides read TGTGCCAGCAGCAGGACAGGGGGCTTGGACGAGCAGTACTTC.

This clonotype occurred a few times. The chain has TRBV12-3 or TRBV12-4 and TRBJ2-5; D ambiguous. The CDR3 is 13 residues long. V lost 6 bases to trimming and J lost 1 base, with 9 bases between them. CDR3 coding DNA: TGTGCCAGCAGGGATCGAACCCAAGAGACCCAGTACTTC. Protein sequence: CASRDRTQETQYF.

Details on this clonotype: This could be a read error, since a much larger clone is one nucleotide away. V and J are TRBV29-1 and TRBJ2-1; D not certain. There are 14 residues in the CDR3. Deletions cut 3 bases from V and 0 bases from J, with 9 bases between. CDR1 is SQVTM, CDR2 ANQGSEA, per germline. The CDR3 reads CSVDSDDSYNEQFF. CDR3 sequence (DNA): TGCAGCGTTGACTCCGACGACTCCTACAATGAGCAGTTCTTC.

This clonotype was seen more than once but under ten times. As DNA, the CDR3 is TGCGCCAGCAGCTTGTATCCGGGGCCTAGCACAGATACGCAGTATTTT. Amino acid sequence: CASSLYPGPSTDTQYF. This chain joins TRBV5-1 and TRBJ2-3; D is tentatively TRBD1 or TRBD2 (5 bases each). CDR3 size: 16 residues. In germline, CDR1 is SGHRS, CDR2 YFSETQ. V dropped 1 base and J dropped 0 bases, with 12 bases sitting between them.

This clonotype occurred a few times. The chain recombines TRBV7-9 with TRBJ2-3; D remains unclear. V dropped 4 bases and J dropped 1 base, with 9 bases sitting between them. Germline V gene sequence: CDR1 SEHNR, CDR2 FQNEAQ (reference sequence). The CDR3 is made up of 14 amino acids. CDR3 sequence reads: CASSSYLRTDTQYF. In nucleotides, the CDR3 is TGTGCCAGCAGCTCATACCTGCGCACAGATACGCAGTATTTT.

This clonotype was seen at least ten times. The J gene is TRBJ1-1, the V gene TRBV24-1, with D unresolved. The CDR3 loop spans 13 amino acids. V was clipped by 10 bases and J by 0 bases, with 11 bases between them. In germline, CDR1 is KGHDR, CDR2 SFDVKD. CDR3 sequence reads: CATRRSLNTEAFF. The CDR3 region has the DNA TGTGCCACAAGACGATCCCTGAACACTGAAGCTTTCTTT.

This clonotype was seen only a few times. V and J are TRBV6-5 and TRBJ1-1; the D is unclear. Germline loops: CDR1 MNHEY, CDR2 SVGAGI. The CDR3 has 15 amino acids. Trimming removed 0 bases from V and 0 bases from J, with 8 bases in between. The DNA of the CDR3 is TGTGCCAGCAGTTACTCGAGGCGGTTGAACACTGAAGCTTTCTTT. Its protein is CASSYSRRLNTEAFF.

This clonotype came up many times. CDR3: CSARDPGLVSGNTIYF. The CDR3, as DNA: TGCAGTGCTAGAGATCCTGGATTGGTATCTGGAAACACCATATATTTT. The V and J genes are TRBV20-1 and TRBJ1-3, with D unresolved. This CDR3 region has 16 residues. Between the trimmed V and J ends, which lost 0 bases and 1 base, there was a span of 13 bases. Germline V gives CDR1 DFQATT, CDR2 SNEGSKA (reference sequence).

In this sample, this clonotype turned up a few times. J is TRBJ2-7 and V is TRBV10-3; 7 bases are a match to TRBD1. Germline-derived CDR1 and CDR2 are ENHRY and SYGVKD. The trim removed 4 bases at V and 4 bases at J, leaving 13 bases unmatched. The CDR3 has 16 residues. Written as DNA, the CDR3 is TGTGCCATCAGTGCTGGACAGGATCCATTTCCGTACGAGCAGTACTTC. Protein product: CAISAGQDPFPYEQYF.

The chain carries TRBV29-1 and TRBJ2-1; a weak D match, TRBD2 (6 bases). The CDR3 is 14 amino acids. V was shortened by 7 bases and J by 4 bases, with 17 bases between the two germline ends. The V gene's germline CDR1 is SQVTM and CDR2 ANQGSEA. CDR3 protein: CSGFGGGRYNEQFF. Here the CDR3 DNA reads TGCAGCGGGTTCGGGGGAGGTAGGTACAATGAGCAGTTCTTC.

This clonotype showed up just a few times. V and J are TRBV24-1 and TRBJ2-7, with unresolved D. The germline V gene has CDR1 KGHDR and CDR2 SFDVKD. Trimming took off 0 bases at V and 4 bases at J, with 6 bases between the two ends. This CDR3 comprises 13 residues. The CDR3 DNA reads as TGTGCCACCAGTGATTTGGGGGATTACGAGCAGTACTTC. Translation gives CATSDLGDYEQYF.

This clonotype has ten or more counts. CDR3 nucleotides: TGTGCCAGCAGTCTAGGGGGCCGCAATCAGCCCCAGCATTTT. Encoded protein: CASSLGGRNQPQHF. The V call is TRBV6-2 or TRBV6-3, the J call TRBJ1-5, with 7 bases lining up with TRBD1. CDR1 is MNHEY and CDR2 is SVGEGT in the germline V gene. The CDR3 length is 14 residues. With V trimmed by 5 bases and J by 2 bases, 3 bases remained unmatched.

J is TRBJ1-5 and V is TRBV6-1; 7 nucleotides line up with TRBD1. The CDR3 is 15 amino acids. The germline V gene has CDR1 MNHNS and CDR2 SASEGT. The V and J ends lost 6 bases and 4 bases, in that order; junction bases with no gene match: 9. This chain's CDR3 is CASSPRGDLNQPQHF. For the CDR3, the DNA is TGTGCCAGCAGCCCCAGGGGGGATTTGAATCAGCCCCAGCATTTT.

The chain carries TRBV12-5 and TRBJ2-1; D might be TRBD2 (6 bases). From germline, CDR1 is LGHNT and CDR2 FRNRAP. Trimming left V 2 bases short and J 6 bases short, with 14 bases between. The CDR3 covers 15 residues. The CDR3 sequence is CASGLLAGSPNEQFF. The CDR3 DNA is TGTGCTAGTGGTTTGCTTGCCGGGAGTCCCAATGAGCAGTTCTTC.